This T cell receptor (beta chain) was observed in a study of blood T cell repertoires in COVID-19. The germline V gene encodes CDR1 SEHNR and CDR2 FQNEAQ (reference sequence). V lost 4 bases, J lost 3 bases, and 3 bases stayed unmatched. CDR3 length: 15 residues. Method: immunoSEQ multiplex PCR; TCRdb's copy keeps in-frame clones and lacks some. The sample shows more than 250,000 clones, 87% of them seen only once. The sequence derives from a woman in her thirties or forties who had recovered from COVID-19. Sequenced material: PBMCs or T cells enriched from blood (not recorded which). V is TRBV7-9 and J is TRBJ2-2, with 9 bases that match TRBD2. The CDR3 DNA reads as TGTGCCAGCAGCTCGCGGGAGGGGGACACCGGGGAGCTGTTTTTT. It encodes CASSSREGDTGELFF. Complete variable domain (other parts from reference TRBV7-9 and TRBJ2-2): DTGVSQNPRHKITKRGQNVTFRCDPISEHNRLYWYRQTLGQGPEFLTYFQNEAQLEKSRLLSDRFSAERPKGSFSTLEIQRTEQGDSAMYLCASSSREGDTGELFFGEGSRLTVL.